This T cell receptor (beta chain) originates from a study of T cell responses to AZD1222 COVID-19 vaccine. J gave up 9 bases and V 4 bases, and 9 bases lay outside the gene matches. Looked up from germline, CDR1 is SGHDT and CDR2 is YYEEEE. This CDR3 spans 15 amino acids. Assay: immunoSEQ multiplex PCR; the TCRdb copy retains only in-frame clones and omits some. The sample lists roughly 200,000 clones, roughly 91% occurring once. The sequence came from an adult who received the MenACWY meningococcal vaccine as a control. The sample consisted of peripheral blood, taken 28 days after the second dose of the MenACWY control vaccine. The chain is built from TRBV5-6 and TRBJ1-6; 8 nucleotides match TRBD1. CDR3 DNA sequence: TGTGCCAGCAGCAGAGACAGGGGATCAACTTCACCCCTCCACTTT. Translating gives CASSRDRGSTSPLHF.